The 24 T cell receptor beta chains in this list originate from one sample, sequenced in a study of shared clonotypes between healthy human individuals. Profiled with immunoSEQ multiplex PCR; TCRdb holds only in-frame clones, not every one. The table has approximately 1,500,000 clones, approximately 98% seen once. The material sequenced was naive CD4+ T cells sorted from blood. Specified subset: CD45RA+ positively selected. These receptors came from a man under 40 in good health.

This rearrangement joins TRBV5-1 to TRBJ1-2; 7 positions agree with TRBD1. The V segment lost 1 base and the J segment 4 bases; nucleotides outside the gene matches: 7. Germline V gene lookup returns CDR1 SGHRS and CDR2 YFSETQ. This CDR3 comprises 15 residues. The CDR3 is CASSLYRDSSYGYTF. The CDR3 DNA follows: TGCGCCAGCAGCTTGTATAGGGACAGCTCCTATGGCTACACCTTC.

V and J are TRBV15 and TRBJ2-1; D gene unclear. The germline V gene has CDR1 LNHNV and CDR2 YYDKDF (reference sequence). CDR3 length: 16 amino acids. V dropped 1 base and J dropped 4 bases, with 14 bases sitting between them. CDR3 sequence (DNA): TGTGCCACCAGCAGAGGAGGCAGCGCAGTATACAATGAGCAGTTCTTC. Translation gives CATSRGGSAVYNEQFF.

V and J are TRBV5-4 and TRBJ2-7; 9 bases agree with TRBD1. Germline CDR1 SGHNT, CDR2 YYREEE (reference sequence). The CDR3 sequence is 14 residues long. V was clipped by 3 bases and J by 7 bases; unmatched bases: 8. The CDR3 DNA reads TGTGCCAGCAGCTCCTACGACAGGGGGTGGGAGCAGTACTTC. It specifies CASSSYDRGWEQYF. The entire variable domain, with the rest obtained from reference TRBV5-4 and TRBJ2-7, is as follows: ETGVTQSPTHLIKTRGQQVTLRCSSQSGHNTVSWYQQALGQGPQFIFQYYREEENGRGNFPPRFSGLQFPNYSSELNVNALELDDSALYLCASSSYDRGWEQYFGPGTRLTVT.

The gene calls are TRBV11-2 and TRBJ2-2; 9 bases align to TRBD1. This CDR3 is 15 amino acids long. The germline CDR1 and CDR2 sequences are SGHAT and FQNNGV. Unmatched junction bases numbered 7, after V lost 5 bases and J lost 6 bases. Here the CDR3 reads CASSQITGGAGELFF. The CDR3 DNA reads as TGTGCCAGCAGCCAGATTACAGGGGGCGCCGGGGAGCTGTTTTTT.

This chain uses TRBV29-1 with TRBJ2-7; the match to TRBD2 covers 7 bases. V trimming: 6 bases; J trimming: 6 bases; junction bases outside the gene matches: 8. The germline gives CDR1 SQVTM, CDR2 ANQGSEA. The CDR3 consists of 12 residues. As DNA, the CDR3 is TGCAGCGTCGAGCGGGGTTCCGGCGAGCAGTACTTC. It yields the protein CSVERGSGEQYF.

This chain connects TRBV5-1 to TRBJ1-1; D is perhaps TRBD1 (6 bases). V lost 2 bases, J lost 7 bases, and 15 bases lay in between. There are 14 residues in the CDR3. Per germline, CDR1 SGHRS and CDR2 YFSETQ. For the CDR3, the DNA is TGCGCCAGCAGCTTTAGGGGGGGTTTGTATGAAGCTTTCTTT. Translation: CASSFRGGLYEAFF.

V is TRBV6-1 and J is TRBJ1-5, with D hard to call. CDR3 length: 14 residues. The germline V gene has CDR1 MNHNS and CDR2 SASEGT. V lost 0 bases to trimming and J lost 9 bases, with 12 bases between them. This CDR3 reads CASSEAFGLRPQHF. Written as DNA, the CDR3 is TGTGCCAGCAGTGAAGCCTTTGGTCTGCGGCCCCAGCATTTT.

J is TRBJ2-7 and V is TRBV5-4, with D possibly TRBD2 on 6 matching bases. Germline lookup yields CDR1 SGHNT and CDR2 YYREEE (reference sequence). Between the trimmed V and J ends, which lost 2 bases and 4 bases, there was a span of 16 bases. This CDR3 spans 15 amino acids. CDR3 residues: CASSLGPREAYEQYF. The DNA for the CDR3 is TGTGCCAGCAGCTTAGGTCCGCGGGAAGCTTACGAGCAGTACTTC.

The CDR3 sequence: CASSYWTGGGETQYF. As DNA, the CDR3 is TGTGCCAGCAGTTACTGGACAGGGGGAGGGGAGACCCAGTACTTC. The chain links TRBV6-5 to TRBJ2-5, with 10 bases fitting TRBD1. The J segment lost 5 bases and the V segment lost 1 base, leaving 4 bases of the junction unmatched. CDR1 MNHEY and CDR2 SVGAGI come from the germline V gene. The CDR3 spans 15 residues.

As to this clone: Its ends do not fully match the called genes, so a read error is possible. The CDR3 coding sequence is TGTGCTAGCAGCCAATCGACAGGCAACACCGGGGAGCTGTTTTTT. Translation gives CASSQSTGNTGELFF. V usage is TRBV7-7 and J usage is TRBJ2-2, with D perhaps TRBD1 (6 bases). CDR3 length: 15 amino acids. Germline CDR1 SSHAT, CDR2 FNYEAQ (reference sequence).

Concerning this clone: This same CDR3 is encoded by further DNA sequences in the sample. The chain links TRBV5-4 to TRBJ2-3; D not certain. CDR3 length equals 14 residues. Trimming pared 0 bases from V and 0 bases from J, leaving 5 bases between. Germline CDR1 and CDR2: SGHNT and YYREEE (reference sequence). CDR3 DNA sequence: TGTGCCAGCAGCTTGGTTGCTAGCACAGATACGCAGTATTTT. It yields the protein CASSLVASTDTQYF.

The chain has TRBV7-3 and TRBJ2-3; 7 bases are a match to TRBD1. There are 13 residues in the CDR3. CDR1 is SGHTA, CDR2 FQGTGA, per germline. After removal of 4 bases from V and 4 bases from J, the junction contained 2 bases not matched to a gene. The DNA of the CDR3 is TGTGCCAGCAGCTACAGGGGTGCAGATACGCAGTATTTT. It encodes CASSYRGADTQYF.

The rearrangement uses TRBV7-9 and TRBJ1-1, with TRBD1 identical over 9 bases. Trimming took 2 bases from V and 10 from J; bases not matched to a gene: 2. Germline assignment: CDR1 SEHNR and CDR2 FQNEAQ (reference sequence). The CDR3 totals 12 residues. The CDR3 loop is CASSLLTGGAFF. The DNA of the CDR3 is TGTGCCAGCAGCTTACTGACAGGGGGAGCTTTCTTT.

V and J are TRBV20-1 and TRBJ2-1; D possibly corresponds to TRBD2 (5 bases). The V gene lost 0 bases and the J gene lost 10 bases, with 7 bases spanning the gap. The CDR3 has 11 amino acids. CDR1 is DFQATT, CDR2 SNEGSKA, per germline (reference sequence). Written as DNA, the CDR3 is TGCAGTGCTAGAGATTGGGAGGAGCAGTTCTTC. As protein: CSARDWEEQFF.

The chain employs TRBV19 and TRBJ2-5; TRBD2 is a possible D gene (6 bases). This CDR3 has 16 amino acids. Germline CDR1 is LNHDA and CDR2 is SQIVND (reference sequence). Deletions cut 1 base from V and 5 bases from J, with 17 bases between. The CDR3 bases are TGTGCCAGTAGTATAGTGGCCGGGACTGGCTGGGAGACCCAGTACTTC. As protein: CASSIVAGTGWETQYF.

The chain carries TRBV11-3 and TRBJ2-7; D ambiguous. Germline CDR1 is SGHNT and CDR2 is YENEEA. With 1 base removed from V and 0 bases from J, the gap between germline ends came to 10 bases. The CDR3 extends over 15 amino acids. The CDR3 DNA reads as TGTGCCAGCAGCTTAGGGAGAGACCCCTCCTACGAGCAGTACTTC. Its protein product is CASSLGRDPSYEQYF.

The rearrangement links TRBV5-5 to TRBJ2-1, with a possible D match to TRBD1 (6 bases). Trimming removed 4 bases from V and 6 bases from J, with 17 bases in between. The CDR3 runs 15 residues. Germline V gives CDR1 SGHKS, CDR2 YYEKEE (reference sequence). The CDR3 loop is CASSHTLGGTNEQFF. DNA of the CDR3: TGTGCCAGCAGCCACACTCTAGGGGGAACCAATGAGCAGTTCTTC.

The rearrangement joins TRBV18 to TRBJ2-1; 11 nucleotides agree with TRBD2. V was clipped by 2 bases and J by 3 bases; unmatched bases: 6. The CDR3 length is 17 residues. The germline V gene encodes CDR1 KGHSH and CDR2 LQKENI. The CDR3 DNA sequence: TGTGCCAGCTCACCAGCCTTAACTAGCGGGAGCTACAATGAGCAGTTCTTC. Translated, it gives CASSPALTSGSYNEQFF.

The V call is TRBV6-1, the J call TRBJ2-7; D uncertain. V lost 10 bases to trimming and J lost 2 bases, with 6 bases between them. This CDR3 region has 10 residues. The germline V gene has CDR1 MNHNS and CDR2 SASEGT. CDR3 in DNA: TGTGCCACCAGACCCTACGAGCAGTACTTC. Encoded protein: CATRPYEQYF.

This chain links TRBV28 with TRBJ1-1; D gene uncertain. The CDR3 runs to 13 residues. Germline V gene sequence: CDR1 MDHEN, CDR2 SYDVKM. The V gene lost 5 bases and the J gene lost 0 bases, with 7 bases spanning the gap. The CDR3 DNA reads as TGTGCCAGCAGTCGGGCAGTGAACACTGAAGCTTTCTTT. This gives the protein CASSRAVNTEAFF.

This clone was found once. V usage is TRBV28 and J usage is TRBJ2-4; TRBD2 matches at 8 bases. Trimming took 5 bases from V and 2 from J; bases not matched to a gene: 8. In germline, CDR1 is MDHEN, CDR2 SYDVKM. This CDR3 spans 16 amino acids. CDR3 region: CASSLERERPKNIQYF. The DNA for the CDR3 is TGTGCCAGCAGTCTCGAGCGGGAGAGGCCCAAAAACATTCAGTACTTC.

The chain links TRBV7-2 to TRBJ2-1, with 12 bases aligning to TRBD2. Unmatched junction bases numbered 7, after V lost 5 bases and J lost 8 bases. Germline CDR1 and CDR2: SGHTA and FQGNSA. The CDR3 covers 15 residues. The CDR3 DNA reads TGTGCCAGCAGCGCGACTAGCGGGAGTTACTATGAGCAGTTCTTC. Amino acids: CASSATSGSYYEQFF.

Worth noting for this clone: At one of its ends the junction is not consistent with the germline gene, which may arise from a read error. This chain links TRBV5-4 with TRBJ2-2; 9 bases line up with TRBD2. The CDR3 has 15 amino acids. Germline V CDR1 and CDR2: SGHNT, YYREEE (reference sequence). The CDR3 loop reads CASSLASGNPGELFF. CDR3 nucleotide sequence: TGTGCCAGCAGCTTGGCTAGCGGGAACCCCGGGGAGCTGTTTTTT.

The chain joins TRBV11-3 to TRBJ2-7, with D maybe TRBD2 (6 bases). The V gene's germline CDR1 is SGHNT and CDR2 YENEEA. This CDR3 region has 13 residues. V was clipped by 1 base and J by 6 bases, with 10 bases between them. This chain's CDR3 is CASSLGLVGEQYF. CDR3 DNA: TGTGCCAGCAGCTTAGGACTAGTGGGCGAGCAGTACTTC.